Listed below are T cell receptor beta chains from one sample, sequenced in a study of blood T cell repertoires in COVID-19. Measured with immunoSEQ multiplex PCR; TCRdb has only the in-frame clones, and not every one. The data hold over 100,000 clones, with approximately 80% observed a single time. The sequencing sample was made of peripheral blood. The receptors shown here come from a woman aged 65 to 85 with acute or convalescent COVID-19. Both conserved end residues are part of each CDR3. A D gene is named only where the DNA matches it firmly. Clone size is given for some rows only: seen once, a few or many times, or a class if the clone is expanded.

d_gene,v_gene,j_gene,abundance,CDR3nt,CDR3aa
TRBD1,TRBV7-9,TRBJ2-5,few,TGTGCCAGCAGCTTAGATACGGCAGGGGGTCTGATTGAGACCCAGTACTTC,CASSLDTAGGLIETQYF
.,TRBV6-6,TRBJ1-1,.,TGTGCCAGCAGACCCCAGGGGCAGGGTTGGGCTGAAGCTTTCTTT,CASRPQGQGWAEAFF
.,TRBV29-1,TRBJ1-4,once,TGCAGCGTTCAGCAGGCAGGAATTAATGAAAAACTGTTTTTT,CSVQQAGINEKLFF
TRBD2,TRBV7-9,TRBJ2-5,.,TGTGCCAGCAGCCTGTTAGCGGGAGGGCAGGAGACCCAGTACTTC,CASSLLAGGQETQYF
TRBD1,TRBV29-1,TRBJ1-2,.,TGCAGCGTTGATTTTGGATCAGGGGGTGGAGGCTACACCTTC,CSVDFGSGGGGYTF
TRBD2,TRBV4-1,TRBJ2-7,.,TGCGCCAGCAGCCAAGCGGTCCCGGGAGGCTACGAGCAGTACTTC,CASSQAVPGGYEQYF
TRBD2,TRBV5-1,TRBJ2-1,.,TGCGCCAGCAGCTTATCTATTAGGACTAGCGGGACCTACAATGAGCAGTTCTTC,CASSLSIRTSGTYNEQFF
TRBD2,TRBV5-1,TRBJ2-3,once,TGCGCCAGCAGCTCTCGACTAGCGGGAAGCACAGATACGCAGTATTTT,CASSSRLAGSTDTQYF
TRBD2,TRBV19,TRBJ2-4,.,TGTGCCAGTAGTCCAGGACTAGAATTGGGCATTCAGTACTTC,CASSPGLELGIQYF
.,TRBV6-1,TRBJ1-1,.,TGTGCCAGCAGTGAAGCGGCGGGGAACACTGAAGCTTTCTTT,CASSEAAGNTEAFF
TRBD1,TRBV7-6,TRBJ1-5,once,TGTGCCAGCAGCCAAGGAGGGGGGACAGTAAGCAATCAGCCCCAGCATTTT,CASSQGGGTVSNQPQHF
TRBD2,TRBV6-5,TRBJ2-7,.,TGTGCCAGCAGTTACTCGGGACTAGCGGAAGGGCAGTACTTC,CASSYSGLAEGQYF
TRBD2,TRBV5-1,TRBJ2-1,.,TGCGCCAGCAGCTCCGGACTAGCCCTACGGTACAATGAGCAGTTCTTC,CASSSGLALRYNEQFF
TRBD2,TRBV9,TRBJ2-7,.,TGTGCCAGCAGCCCCGGGCCGGGACTAGCCGCATACGAGCAGTACTTC,CASSPGPGLAAYEQYF
.,TRBV28,TRBJ1-6,.,TGTGCCAGCAGTTTACGGGAGTCACCCCTCCACTTT,CASSLRESPLHF
TRBD2,TRBV5-6,TRBJ2-1,.,TGTGCCAGCAGCTTACGACTAGCGGGGAACAATGAGCAGTTCTTC,CASSLRLAGNNEQFF
.,TRBV6-6,TRBJ1-6,.,TGTGCCAGCAGTCAGATCAGGGTGACGGATTCACCCCTCCACTTT,CASSQIRVTDSPLHF
TRBD2,TRBV28,TRBJ2-3,.,TGTGCCAGCAGCCCTCAAGGACTAGCGGATACTATCACAGATACGCAGTATTTT,CASSPQGLADTITDTQYF
.,TRBV19,TRBJ1-5,.,TGTGCCAGTAGATCGACAGGCAATCAGCCCCAGCATTTT,CASRSTGNQPQHF
TRBD1,TRBV24-1,TRBJ2-2,.,TGTGCCACCAGTGCCGGGGGCAGGGGGCGGACCGGGGAGCTGTTTTTT,CATSAGGRGRTGELFF
.,TRBV7-3,TRBJ2-1,.,TGTGCCAGCAGCTTAAATGGGGGCTCCCGGAATGAGCAGTTCTTC,CASSLNGGSRNEQFF
.,TRBV12-3/TRBV12-4,TRBJ2-1,.,TGTGCCAGCAGATCTGACAGATTGTTACAGTTCTTC,CASRSDRLLQFF
.,TRBV30,TRBJ2-1,.,TGTGCCTGGAGTGTTTCTGGCTATGAGCAGTTCTTC,CAWSVSGYEQFF
.,TRBV7-9,TRBJ2-7,.,TGTGCCAGCAGCTCCTGGGAGGGGGGCTACGAGCAGTACTTC,CASSSWEGGYEQYF
.,TRBV5-1,TRBJ2-7,.,TGCGCCAGCAGCCGTGGAGGGACAGCTAGCTCCTACGAGCAGTACTTC,CASSRGGTASSYEQYF
TRBD2,TRBV2,TRBJ2-5,.,TGTGCCAGCACGGACCTAGCGGGGGGACAAGAGACCCAGTACTTC,CASTDLAGGQETQYF
.,TRBV27,TRBJ2-5,once,TGTGCCAGCAGTTTCGGGGACCAAGAGACCCAGTACTTC,CASSFGDQETQYF
.,TRBV5-8,TRBJ1-2,.,TGTGCCAGCAGCTTGGGGGCTCTTTATGGCTACACCTTC,CASSLGALYGYTF
.,TRBV2,TRBJ2-7,.,TGTGCCAGCACGCAACAGATCTTCTACGAGCAGTACTTC,CASTQQIFYEQYF
.,TRBV21-1,TRBJ2-7,.,TGTGCCAGCAGTTCGACAGGGCTAGCCTACGAGCAGTACTTC,CASSSTGLAYEQYF
TRBD1,TRBV6-2/TRBV6-3,TRBJ1-5,once,TGTGCCAGCAGTTACGGACAGGGGGCAGTTCAGCCCCAGCATTTT,CASSYGQGAVQPQHF
.,TRBV2,TRBJ2-7,.,TGTGCCAGCAGTGACGGCGGTTCTTACGAGCAGTACTTC,CASSDGGSYEQYF
TRBD1,TRBV13,TRBJ2-1,.,TGTGCCAGCAGCTCTTGGGGACAGGTCTCCTACAATGAGCAGTTCTTC,CASSSWGQVSYNEQFF
.,TRBV15,TRBJ1-4,.,TGTGCCACCAGCAGCGTCCTAAAGGGGAACCAGGAAAAACTGTTTTTT,CATSSVLKGNQEKLFF
TRBD1,TRBV2,TRBJ1-6,.,TGTGCCAGCAGTGTGGGGGCAGGGGGCATCAATTCACCCCTCCACTTT,CASSVGAGGINSPLHF
.,TRBV27,TRBJ2-5,.,TGTGCCAGCAGTTTGGGTCTATACAGGGAGAGAAGGTCGAAGACCCAGTACTTC,CASSLGLYRERRSKTQYF
.,TRBV11-2,TRBJ1-2,.,TGTGCCAGCAGCTTAGCTCAGGGATCCGCTGGCTACACCTTC,CASSLAQGSAGYTF
TRBD1,TRBV5-1,TRBJ2-1,.,TGCGCCAGCAGCACAGGGGGTTCCTACAATGAGCAGTTCTTC,CASSTGGSYNEQFF
TRBD2,TRBV5-1,TRBJ2-1,.,TGCGCCAGCACCACTAGCGGATCCTACAATGAGCAGTTCTTC,CASTTSGSYNEQFF
.,TRBV3-1/TRBV3-2,TRBJ2-1,.,TGTGCCAGCAGCCAGTTCCGGGACAACCACAATGAGCAGTTCTTC,CASSQFRDNHNEQFF
.,TRBV3-1/TRBV3-2,TRBJ1-1,few,TGTGCCAGCAGCCGATCCAGGGTTAACACTGAAGCTTTCTTT,CASSRSRVNTEAFF
TRBD1,TRBV5-1,TRBJ2-7,few,TGCGCCAGCAGCTTGGGACAGGGTGGCTTGCGCGAGCAGTACTTC,CASSLGQGGLREQYF
.,TRBV27,TRBJ2-1,.,TGTGCCAGCAGTTTATCGGACTATGGGGACTTCTACAATGAGCAGTTCTTC,CASSLSDYGDFYNEQFF